A selection of T cell receptor beta chains follows, all from one sample in a study of blood T cell repertoires in COVID-19. Measured with immunoSEQ multiplex PCR; TCRdb has only the in-frame clones, and not every one. The sample has around 400,000 clones; approximately 90% are singletons. The sample comprised PBMCs or T cells enriched from blood (not recorded which). These receptors were collected from a woman aged 40 to 50 who had been exposed to COVID-19. Both conserved end residues are part of each CDR3. A D gene is named only where the DNA matches it firmly. The size field is filled for only some rows; it gives once, few, many or a size class.

D: .
V: TRBV30
J: TRBJ2-5
size: .
CDR3: CAWKAPRGLLAMETQYF
DNA: TGTGCCTGGAAAGCCCCCAGGGGTCTATTAGCCATGGAGACCCAGTACTTC

D: .
V: TRBV7-2
J: TRBJ1-1
size: .
CDR3: CASSLYWGPTEAFF
DNA: TGTGCCAGCAGCTTATATTGGGGCCCCACTGAAGCTTTCTTT

D: TRBD2
V: TRBV11-3
J: TRBJ2-1
size: few
CDR3: CASSLDSGIVGDEQFF
DNA: TGTGCCAGCAGCTTAGATAGCGGGATAGTGGGCGATGAGCAGTTCTTC

D: .
V: TRBV7-9
J: TRBJ1-5
size: .
CDR3: CASSLAVGARSQPQHF
DNA: TGTGCCAGCAGCTTAGCGGTGGGGGCACGAAGTCAGCCCCAGCATTTT

D: .
V: TRBV5-1
J: TRBJ2-5
size: .
CDR3: CASSPRGGSQETQYF
DNA: TGCGCCAGCAGTCCTAGGGGGGGTTCTCAAGAGACCCAGTACTTC

D: TRBD1
V: TRBV4-1
J: TRBJ2-3
size: .
CDR3: CASSPRGQGSTDTQYF
DNA: TGCGCCAGCAGCCCTAGGGGACAGGGCAGCACAGATACGCAGTATTTT

D: .
V: TRBV21-1
J: TRBJ2-1
size: .
CDR3: CASSKVGGGQYNEQFF
DNA: TGTGCCAGCAGCAAAGTAGGGGGGGGCCAGTACAATGAGCAGTTCTTC

D: TRBD1
V: TRBV18
J: TRBJ2-7
size: .
CDR3: CASSRDRVVSYEQYF
DNA: TGTGCCAGCTCCCGAGACAGGGTAGTCTCCTACGAGCAGTACTTC

D: .
V: TRBV7-2
J: TRBJ1-2
size: .
CDR3: CASSSPRGSYGYTF
DNA: TGTGCCAGCAGCTCCCCCCGCGGATCCTATGGCTACACCTTC

D: .
V: TRBV12-3/TRBV12-4
J: TRBJ2-7
size: .
CDR3: CASSYRVEQYF
DNA: TGTGCCAGCAGTTACAGGGTCGAGCAGTACTTC

D: .
V: TRBV7-7
J: TRBJ2-3
size: few
CDR3: CASSPTGQDTQYF
DNA: TGTGCTAGCAGCCCGACTGGCCAGGATACGCAGTATTTT

D: TRBD1
V: TRBV18
J: TRBJ2-5
size: .
CDR3: CASSPGQGQETQYF
DNA: TGTGCCAGCTCACCAGGACAGGGACAAGAGACCCAGTACTTC

D: .
V: TRBV6-5
J: TRBJ2-7
size: once
CDR3: CASSLDRYEQYF
DNA: TGTGCCAGCAGCCTAGACAGGTACGAGCAGTACTTC

D: .
V: TRBV7-9
J: TRBJ1-3
size: .
CDR3: CASSLAREVFGNTIYF
DNA: TGTGCCAGCAGCTTAGCGCGAGAGGTTTTTGGAAACACCATATATTTT

D: TRBD1
V: TRBV5-4
J: TRBJ2-1
size: few
CDR3: CASSLEGLGTGSYNEQFF
DNA: TGTGCCAGCAGCTTGGAGGGGCTGGGGACAGGGTCCTACAATGAGCAGTTCTTC

D: TRBD1
V: TRBV7-3
J: TRBJ1-5
size: .
CDR3: CASSFPDRGPKEDQPQHF
DNA: TGTGCCAGCAGCTTCCCGGACAGGGGGCCAAAGGAGGATCAGCCCCAGCATTTT

D: TRBD2
V: TRBV18
J: TRBJ2-3
size: few
CDR3: CASSPVASGRANVGSTDTQYF
DNA: TGTGCCAGCTCACCAGTGGCTAGCGGGAGGGCCAACGTGGGCAGCACAGATACGCAGTATTTT

D: TRBD2
V: TRBV5-6
J: TRBJ2-5
size: .
CDR3: CASILGAGALETQYF
DNA: TGTGCCAGCATCCTGGGTGCGGGAGCTTTGGAGACCCAGTACTTC

D: .
V: TRBV6-5
J: TRBJ1-1
size: .
CDR3: CASNFDWGPNTEAFF
DNA: TGTGCCAGCAACTTTGATTGGGGGCCGAACACTGAAGCTTTCTTT

D: TRBD1
V: TRBV6-6
J: TRBJ1-6
size: few
CDR3: CASRRNSDRVGNSPLHF
DNA: TGTGCCAGCAGGCGAAACTCCGACAGGGTTGGAAATTCACCCCTCCACTTT

D: .
V: TRBV29-1
J: TRBJ1-5
size: .
CDR3: CSVGVGASQPQHF
DNA: TGCAGCGTTGGGGTTGGGGCCAGTCAGCCCCAGCATTTT

D: TRBD1
V: TRBV6-5
J: TRBJ2-7
size: .
CDR3: CATRPDRGLYEQYF
DNA: TGTGCCACCCGACCGGACAGGGGGCTCTACGAGCAGTACTTC